This T cell receptor (beta chain) was profiled in a study of a mutant IDH1 vaccine in newly diagnosed glioma. About the study: Treated individuals were about 62% male and approximately 38% female, averaging about 40 years of age. Previous treatment comprised radiotherapy, temozolomide, or both, mostly both. Notes on the study in general: Vaccine-induced responses were seen in more than 90% of patients, spanning several MHC alleles.

This clone has more than one count but fewer than ten. What it recognizes is unknown. Time point meaning: baseline, week 1 (first vaccination visit). Treatment meaning: pre-vaccination baseline after standard-of-care therapy. Newly diagnosed WHO grade 3 or 4 IDH1-mutant, ATRX-lost astrocytomas were identified in the donors. V was trimmed by 4 bases and J by 0 bases, leaving 7 bases between them. The CDR3 totals 14 residues. Germline assignment: CDR1 LGHNA and CDR2 YSLEER. Profiled with immunoSEQ multiplex PCR; TCRdb holds only in-frame clones, not every one. The data hold about 34,000 clones, with 80% observed a single time.

The sample was peripheral blood mononuclear cells (PBMCs), taken from a glioma patient treated with radiotherapy, temozolomide or both. This TCR was sampled from a man aged 45 to 65 with glioma. Some clones in this sample may be carry-over from other donors' samples. This rearrangement joins TRBV4-3 to TRBJ1-5, with D tentatively TRBD1 (6 bases). CDR3: CASSLQGSNQPQHF. Written as DNA, the CDR3 is TGCGCCAGCAGCCTACAGGGTAGCAATCAGCCCCAGCATTTT.